Shown below are 13 T cell receptor beta chains from a single sample sequenced in a study of blood T cell repertoires in COVID-19 (TCRdb year 2020). The library was prepared using the immunoSEQ multiplex PCR assay. The table was pulled from immuneACCESS by TCRdb, which kept in-frame rearrangements only. Such tables lose some clones; where checked, under half of the loss comes from unresolved V genes, and the rest has no known cause. This sample gives roughly 110,000 clones in total; around 80% of them show up just once. The ten biggest clones cover 4% to 5.5% of the sample. Source material: peripheral blood. These receptors were taken from a man aged 65-85 years with acute or convalescent COVID-19.

The chain employs TRBV18 and TRBJ2-7; TRBD2 is a possible D gene (5 bases). This CDR3 is 13 amino acids long. Germline V gene lookup returns CDR1 KGHSH and CDR2 LQKENI. Trimming stripped 6 bases from V and 5 bases from J, with 14 bases between. The chain's CDR3 is CASSLQRADEQYF. The CDR3, as DNA: TGTGCCAGCTCCCTTCAGAGGGCGGACGAGCAGTACTTC.

The chain combines TRBV7-8 with TRBJ2-1, with D possibly being TRBD2 (6 bases). CDR1 is SGHVS, CDR2 FQNEAQ, per germline. Deletions cut 1 base from V and 8 bases from J, with 12 bases between. This CDR3 contains 14 residues. DNA for the CDR3: TGTGCCAGCAGCTTAGGCAGGAGGGAAGATGAGCAGTTCTTC. The encoded protein is CASSLGRREDEQFF.

This clone was detected a few times. The genes are TRBV27 and TRBJ2-1; a possible D gene is TRBD1 (6 bases). The CDR3 consists of 16 residues. Germline lookup yields CDR1 MNHEY and CDR2 SMNVEV (reference sequence). The germline V and J ends were trimmed by 5 bases and 4 bases, with 18 bases remaining between them. As DNA, the CDR3 is TGTGCCAGCAGTAGGGAGACCGGGACATCTTACAATGAGCAGTTCTTC. It encodes CASSRETGTSYNEQFF.

V is TRBV20-1 and J is TRBJ2-5; 10 nucleotides agree with TRBD2. The germline V gene has CDR1 DFQATT and CDR2 SNEGSKA (reference sequence). V was pared by 3 bases and J by 5 bases, with 6 bases of the junction left unmatched. This CDR3 contains 14 residues. The CDR3 loop reads CSASAAGGPETQYF. The DNA for the CDR3 is TGCAGTGCTAGTGCAGCGGGGGGGCCCGAGACCCAGTACTTC.

The gene calls are TRBV7-3 and TRBJ2-1; 11 nucleotides align to TRBD2. Per germline, CDR1 SGHTA and CDR2 FQGTGA. J was trimmed by 7 bases and V by 0 bases; bases with no gene match: 5. The length of the CDR3 is 16 residues. The CDR3: CASSLTLAGGRNEQFF. CDR3 coding DNA: TGTGCCAGCAGCTTAACCCTAGCGGGGGGTAGGAATGAGCAGTTCTTC.

This clone was found a few times. V and J are TRBV25-1 and TRBJ2-2, with TRBD2 matching 10 bases. V lost 3 bases to trimming and J lost 3 bases; unmatched junction nucleotides: 4. CDR1 and CDR2 from the germline V gene are MGHDK and SYGVNS. The CDR3 has 16 residues. As DNA, the CDR3 is TGTGCCAGCAGTGACAGCGGGGGGGCGGACACCGGGGAGCTGTTTTTT. Its protein is CASSDSGGADTGELFF. The full variable domain, its missing parts supplied by reference TRBV25-1 and TRBJ2-2, is EADIYQTPRYLVIGTGKKITLECSQTMGHDKMYWYQQDPGMELHLIHYSYGVNSTEKGDLSSESTVSRIRTEHFPLTLESARPSHTSQYLCASSDSGGADTGELFFGEGSRLTVL.

The chain combines TRBV10-1 with TRBJ2-3; 9 bases match TRBD1. The germline V gene encodes CDR1 WNHNN and CDR2 SYGVQD (reference sequence). V lost 4 bases to trimming and J lost 1 base; unmatched junction nucleotides: 3. The CDR3 spans 15 residues. The CDR3 is CASSGRTGGTDTQYF. CDR3 DNA sequence: TGCGCCAGCAGTGGACGGACAGGGGGCACAGATACGCAGTATTTT.

The chain is built from TRBV7-3 and TRBJ2-2; D not certain. The CDR3 is made up of 16 amino acids. CDR1 and CDR2 from the germline V gene are SGHTA and FQGTGA. Trimming left V 1 base short and J 0 bases short, with 9 bases between. CDR3: CASSLMQASNTGELFF. The CDR3 region has the DNA TGTGCCAGCAGCTTAATGCAAGCCTCGAACACCGGGGAGCTGTTTTTT.

The CDR3 DNA reads as TGTGCCAGCAGACCACAGGGGGCACAGAACACTGAAGCTTTCTTT. Its protein product is CASRPQGAQNTEAFF. The rearrangement uses TRBV6-5 and TRBJ1-1; 9 nucleotides match TRBD1. Germline-derived CDR1 and CDR2 are MNHEY and SVGAGI. The V gene end was trimmed by 6 bases and the J gene end by 1 base; junction bases not matched to a gene: 6. The CDR3 loop spans 15 amino acids.

V and J are TRBV7-9 and TRBJ2-3, with 9 nucleotides matching TRBD2. The V gene's germline CDR1 is SEHNR and CDR2 FQNEAQ (reference sequence). This CDR3 has 15 residues. V trimming: 1 base; J trimming: 3 bases; junction bases outside the gene matches: 2. CDR3 coding DNA: TGTGCCAGCAGCTTAGTCGCGGGGGGGACAGATACGCAGTATTTT. Protein: CASSLVAGGTDTQYF.

The chain joins TRBV7-6 to TRBJ2-1; 7 bases agree with TRBD2. This CDR3 contains 15 residues. V lost 5 bases and J lost 4; bases outside the gene matches: 8. Germline V CDR1 and CDR2: SGHVS, FNYEAQ. The CDR3 spells CASSRAAGEYNEQFF. CDR3 nucleotides: TGTGCCAGCAGCCGTGCGGCGGGGGAGTACAATGAGCAGTTCTTC.

In this sample, this clone turned up a few times. CDR3 loop: CASSQDWQPQETQYF. CDR3 nucleotide sequence: TGCGCCAGCAGCCAAGATTGGCAACCCCAAGAGACCCAGTACTTC. This chain links TRBV4-3 with TRBJ2-5, with unresolved D. The germline gives CDR1 LGHNA, CDR2 YSLEER. Trimming left V 0 bases short and J 1 base short, with 9 bases between. CDR3 length: 15 residues.

This clone turned up a few times. This chain joins TRBV24-1 and TRBJ2-3, with TRBD1 matching over 12 bases. This CDR3 region has 14 residues. Germline CDR1 reads KGHDR; CDR2 reads SFDVKD. The V and J ends lost 7 bases and 2 bases, in that order; junction bases with no gene match: 0. CDR3 sequence reads: CATRGQGATDTQYF. DNA for the CDR3: TGTGCCACCAGGGGACAGGGGGCCACAGATACGCAGTATTTT.